These 17 T cell receptor beta chains were sequenced from one sample in a study of cytomegalovirus exposure and HLA in healthy donors. In the PCR, 60 Vbeta and 13 Jbeta primers were used. The assay was immunoSEQ multiplex PCR, and TCRdb's table has in-frame clones only and misses some. The clone table shows about 51,000 clones, with the ten largest holding roughly 25%. Input material: PBMCs. The receptor set was obtained from a man aged 35-49 years in good health and CMV-seropositive.

The J gene is TRBJ2-3, the V gene TRBV9; 13 nucleotides align to TRBD2. This CDR3 region has 17 residues. CDR1 and CDR2 (germline): SGDLS, YYNGEE. After removal of 3 bases from V and 0 bases from J, the junction contained 4 bases not matched to a gene. CDR3 in amino acids: CASSDGLAGESTDTQYF. The CDR3 bases are TGTGCCAGCAGCGATGGACTAGCGGGAGAGAGCACAGATACGCAGTATTTT.

This sequence joins TRBV19 and TRBJ2-3; 9 bases line up with TRBD2. The V gene end was trimmed by 3 bases and the J gene end by 8 bases; junction bases not matched to a gene: 9. The CDR3 is made up of 15 amino acids. Germline loops: CDR1 LNHDA, CDR2 SQIVND (reference sequence). The CDR3 nucleotides read TGTGCCAGTAGTATGGTAGCGGGGGCCTCCTCTACGCAGTATTTT. Translation gives CASSMVAGASSTQYF.

This sequence joins TRBV6-4 and TRBJ1-4, with 7 bases that match TRBD1. J was trimmed by 5 bases and V by 0 bases; bases with no gene match: 3. Germline-derived CDR1 and CDR2 are MRHNA and SNTAGT. The CDR3 is 15 residues long. CDR3 region: CASSDSAGQNEKLFF. CDR3 nucleotide sequence: TGTGCCAGCAGTGACTCGGCGGGACAGAATGAAAAACTGTTTTTT.

This rearrangement joins TRBV5-6 to TRBJ2-6; weak D call: TRBD1 (6 bases). CDR1 SGHDT and CDR2 YYEEEE come from the germline V gene. The CDR3 is 17 residues long. Trimming cost V 0 bases and J 0 bases, with 10 bases left between them. The CDR3 sequence is CASSLGWGPSGANVLTF. The CDR3 DNA follows: TGTGCCAGCAGCTTGGGGTGGGGGCCCTCTGGGGCCAACGTCCTGACTTTC.

The chain uses TRBV7-9 and TRBJ1-1, with D uncertain. The CDR3 has 12 residues. Trimming stripped 5 bases from V and 11 bases from J, with 15 bases between. The V gene's germline CDR1 is SEHNR and CDR2 FQNEAQ (reference sequence). The CDR3 spells CASSNPPSIAFF. DNA for the CDR3: TGTGCCAGCAGCAACCCCCCTAGCATCGCTTTCTTT.

The chain carries TRBV5-5 and TRBJ2-3; D not certain. The V gene lost 3 bases and the J gene lost 4 bases, with 12 bases spanning the gap. The CDR3 spans 14 residues. CDR1 and CDR2 from the germline V gene are SGHKS and YYEKEE (reference sequence). The CDR3: CASSYLAGADTQYF. As DNA, the CDR3 is TGTGCCAGCAGCTACTTAGCTGGCGCAGATACGCAGTATTTT. Filled out from reference TRBV5-5 and TRBJ2-3, the complete variable domain reads DAGVTQSPTHLIKTRGQQVTLRCSPISGHKSVSWYQQVLGQGPQFIFQYYEKEERGRGNFPDRFSARQFPNYSSELNVNALLLGDSALYLCASSYLAGADTQYFGPGTRLTVL.

In terms of frequency, this clone is medium-sized. The chain has TRBV30 and TRBJ2-1; a weak D match, TRBD2 (6 bases). Trimming cost V 6 bases and J 3 bases, with 15 bases left between them. CDR1 and CDR2 from the germline V gene are GTSNPN and SVGIG (reference sequence). The CDR3 contains 14 residues. The CDR3 nucleotides are TGTGCCTGTCCCGGGGTAGCGGACTACAATGAGCAGTTCTTC. Encoded protein: CACPGVADYNEQFF. The variable domain in full, completed from reference TRBV30 and TRBJ2-1, reads SQTIHQWPATLVQPVGSPLSLECTVEGTSNPNLYWYRQAAGRGLQLLFYSVGIGQISSEVPQNLSASRPQDRQFILSSKKLLLSDSGFYLCACPGVADYNEQFFGPGTRLTVL.

This chain uses TRBV27 with TRBJ1-1; D is perhaps TRBD1 (6 bases). CDR1 and CDR2 (germline): MNHEY, SMNVEV (reference sequence). V shed 5 bases and J shed 4 bases, with 11 bases lying between them. The CDR3 has 13 residues. CDR3 loop: CASSEGVTTEAFF. CDR3 nucleotides: TGTGCCAGCAGTGAGGGGGTCACCACTGAAGCTTTCTTT.

The CDR3 nucleotides read TGCAGCGTGGGGGGAGGGTTTGCCTCGGATACGCAGTATTTT. It specifies CSVGGGFASDTQYF. The chain carries TRBV29-1 and TRBJ2-3; the match to TRBD2 covers 7 bases. Trimming at V came to 6 bases and at J to 6 bases, leaving 12 bases not matched to a gene. The length of the CDR3 is 14 residues. Germline CDR1 reads SQVTM; CDR2 reads ANQGSEA.

This chain connects TRBV10-3 to TRBJ2-5, with 13 bases lining up with TRBD2. Germline assignment: CDR1 ENHRY and CDR2 SYGVKD. The CDR3 runs 19 residues. V shed 4 bases and J 3 bases; nucleotides not matched to a gene: 14. In DNA, the CDR3 is TGTGCCATCAGTGGATCTTCCCCAGCACTAGCGGGGGGGGAAGAGACCCAGTACTTC. This gives the protein CAISGSSPALAGGEETQYF.

The gene calls are TRBV7-9 and TRBJ2-7, with unresolved D. Germline CDR1 SEHNR, CDR2 FQNEAQ (reference sequence). The CDR3 is 12 residues long. The V and J ends lost 5 bases and 6 bases respectively, with 11 bases between them. This CDR3 is CASSVPRGEQYF. The CDR3 DNA reads as TGTGCCAGCAGCGTGCCTAGAGGCGAGCAGTACTTC.

The CDR3 nucleotides are TGTGCCTCCAAGGGAGACATTCAGTACTTC. Translating it yields CASKGDIQYF. The V and J genes are TRBV18 and TRBJ2-4, with D perhaps matching TRBD2 (5 bases). The germline CDR1 and CDR2 sequences are KGHSH and LQKENI. The ends were cut back, 11 bases at V and 8 bases at J, with 10 bases in the middle. There are 10 residues in the CDR3. The full variable domain, completed using reference TRBV18 and TRBJ2-4, is NAGVMQNPRHLVRRRGQEARLRCSPMKGHSHVYWYRQLPEEGLKFMVYLQKENIIDESGMPKERFSAEFPKEGPSILRIQQVVRGDSAAYFCASKGDIQYFGAGTRLSVL.

Points on this clone: A junction boundary mismatches the germline segment, possibly from a read error. This rearrangement joins TRBV28 to TRBJ2-7; 7 nucleotides match TRBD2. Germline V gene lookup returns CDR1 MDHEN and CDR2 SYDVKM. This CDR3 region has 15 residues. The CDR3 coding sequence is TGTGCCAGCAGTGGGGGGGACTCCCAGTCCTGCGAGCAGTACTTC. Protein product: CASSGGDSQSCEQYF. Drawing the rest from reference TRBV28 and TRBJ2-7, the complete variable domain is DVKVTQSSRYLVKRTGEKVFLECVQDMDHENMFWYRQDPGLGLRLIYFSYDVKMKEKGDIPEGYSVSREKKERFSLILESASTNQTSMYLCASSGGDSQSCEQYFGPGTRLTVT.

The chain couples TRBV7-2 to TRBJ1-2; TRBD1 is a possible D gene (5 bases). Looked up from germline, CDR1 is SGHTA and CDR2 is FQGNSA. This CDR3 is built from 13 residues. Trimming pared 5 bases from V and 8 bases from J, leaving 15 bases between. CDR3 region: CASSPRVRDGYTF. The CDR3 bases are TGTGCCAGCAGCCCTCGCGTGCGGGACGGCTACACCTTC.

The chain employs TRBV19 and TRBJ2-1; 9 bases are a match to TRBD1. The V gene end was trimmed by 4 bases and the J gene end by 8 bases; junction bases not matched to a gene: 9. The CDR3 is 15 amino acids. Germline-derived CDR1 and CDR2 are LNHDA and SQIVND (reference sequence). The CDR3 coding sequence is TGTGCCAGTAGTACCTCCGGGACAGGGAGATATGAGCAGTTCTTC. It translates to CASSTSGTGRYEQFF.

This rearrangement joins TRBV10-3 to TRBJ2-7; TRBD1 matches at 7 bases. Looked up from germline, CDR1 is ENHRY and CDR2 is SYGVKD. This CDR3 region has 16 residues. After removal of 4 bases from V and 7 bases from J, the junction contained 16 bases not matched to a gene. The chain's CDR3 is CAISGRTGGVSGEQYF. In DNA, the CDR3 is TGTGCCATCAGTGGGAGGACAGGTGGAGTCTCGGGAGAGCAGTACTTC.

The gene calls are TRBV6-6 and TRBJ1-5; perhaps TRBD1 as D (6 bases). Germline V gene sequence: CDR1 MNHNY, CDR2 SVGAGI (reference sequence). The CDR3 length is 14 residues. V dropped 6 bases and J dropped 2 bases, with 11 bases sitting between them. The CDR3 reads CASRYRQGNQPQHF. CDR3 DNA sequence: TGTGCCAGCAGATACAGACAGGGCAATCAGCCCCAGCATTTT.